These 28 T cell receptor beta chains originate from one sample sequenced in a study of OX40 agonist ivuxolimab in advanced cancers. Sequenced by immunoSEQ multiplex PCR; TCRdb stores in-frame clones only, minus some. The sample lists approximately 78,000 clones; 88% were seen once. Sequencing was performed on CD4+ or CD8+ T cells sorted from blood, taken in a trial of the OX40 agonist ivuxolimab. The receptors were gathered from an adult with an advanced solid tumor such as melanoma, head and neck, liver or kidney cancer.

This sequence joins TRBV28 and TRBJ1-2, with D unresolved. The length of the CDR3 is 11 residues. V was shortened by 3 bases and J by 13 bases, with 12 bases between the two germline ends. Germline CDR1 MDHEN, CDR2 SYDVKM. The DNA of the CDR3 is TGTGCCAGCAGTTTTGAGGAACGATCCACCTTC. Translated, it gives CASSFEERSTF.

This chain uses TRBV27 with TRBJ1-5; D is undetermined. The CDR3 has 12 residues. Looked up from germline, CDR1 is MNHEY and CDR2 is SMNVEV (reference sequence). Trimming took off 3 bases at V and 8 bases at J, with 8 bases between the two ends. The chain's CDR3 is CASSFWGKPQHF. In DNA form, the CDR3 reads TGTGCCAGCAGTTTTTGGGGAAAGCCCCAGCATTTT.

The chain links TRBV7-9 to TRBJ2-5, with 7 bases matching TRBD1. Germline CDR1 reads SEHNR; CDR2 reads FQNEAQ (reference sequence). This CDR3 contains 13 residues. V lost 3 bases and J lost 4; bases outside the gene matches: 2. The CDR3 sequence is CASSFSGGETQYF. The CDR3 bases are TGTGCCAGCAGCTTCTCAGGGGGAGAGACCCAGTACTTC.

V usage is TRBV28 and J usage is TRBJ1-2, with TRBD1 matching over 7 bases. Per the germline V gene, CDR1 is MDHEN and CDR2 is SYDVKM. The CDR3 has 14 amino acids. Trimming at V came to 6 bases and at J to 8 bases, leaving 12 bases not matched to a gene. The CDR3 DNA is TGTGCCAGCAGCCAGACAGGGTTCTATTCGGGCTACACCTTC. Its protein is CASSQTGFYSGYTF.

The CDR3 bases are TGCAGCGTCAGACAGGGCTCTGGGGCCAACGTCCTGACTTTC. Protein: CSVRQGSGANVLTF. The gene calls are TRBV29-1 and TRBJ2-6; TRBD1 agrees at 7 bases. CDR1 and CDR2 (germline): SQVTM, ANQGSEA. The CDR3 sequence is 14 residues long. The ends lost 6 bases at V and 0 bases at J; junction bases unmatched: 2.

The V call is TRBV25-1, the J call TRBJ2-3; 8 bases are a match to TRBD1. This CDR3 is built from 15 residues. CDR1 is MGHDK and CDR2 is SYGVNS in the germline V gene. V was pared by 3 bases and J by 5 bases, with 7 bases of the junction left unmatched. The DNA for the CDR3 is TGTGCCAGCAGTGATCGGAGCAGGGGGCTAGATACGCAGTATTTT. This sequence encodes CASSDRSRGLDTQYF.

The chain couples TRBV7-9 to TRBJ1-1; D unclear. The length of the CDR3 is 14 residues. The V gene lost 1 base and the J gene lost 4 bases, with 10 bases spanning the gap. Per germline, CDR1 SEHNR and CDR2 FQNEAQ (reference sequence). The CDR3 DNA sequence: TGTGCCAGCAGCTTAGATCTGCGACCCACTGAAGCTTTCTTT. Residues: CASSLDLRPTEAFF.

This clone was counted once. The CDR3 spells CAISESPSGSIGQFF. The CDR3 DNA sequence: TGTGCCATCAGTGAGTCGCCTAGCGGGAGTATCGGGCAGTTCTTC. The chain links TRBV10-3 to TRBJ2-1, with 10 bases lining up with TRBD2. The germline V gene encodes CDR1 ENHRY and CDR2 SYGVKD. Unmatched junction bases numbered 8, after V lost 0 bases and J lost 12 bases. This CDR3 is 15 amino acids long.

The sample holds one count of this clone. The rearrangement uses TRBV20-1 and TRBJ2-7; D might be TRBD1 or TRBD2, each matching 6 bases. V shed 5 bases and J shed 12 bases, with 14 bases lying between them. Germline V CDR1 and CDR2: DFQATT, SNEGSKA (reference sequence). This CDR3 comprises 10 residues. CDR3 coding DNA: TGCAGTGCTGAGGGGGACTGCCGGTACTTC. Its translation is CSAEGDCRYF.

CDR3 in amino acids: CAWTLNPGDTIYF. The CDR3 DNA reads as TGTGCCTGGACCCTCAATCCGGGGGACACCATATATTTT. This chain connects TRBV30 to TRBJ1-3, with a possible D match to TRBD1 (5 bases). CDR3 length: 13 residues. Trimming removed 4 bases from V and 8 bases from J, with 15 bases in between. The V gene's germline CDR1 is GTSNPN and CDR2 SVGIG (reference sequence).

The rearrangement links TRBV7-9 to TRBJ2-3; D call uncertain. This CDR3 region has 11 residues. Trimming pared 5 bases from V and 4 bases from J, leaving 4 bases between. The germline gives CDR1 SEHNR, CDR2 FQNEAQ (reference sequence). Here the CDR3 DNA reads TGTGCCAGCAGCCCCCCAGATACGCAGTATTTT. This gives the protein CASSPPDTQYF.

The rearrangement joins TRBV6-1 to TRBJ1-1; D is unclear. The CDR3 consists of 10 residues. The germline CDR1 and CDR2 sequences are MNHNS and SASEGT. The V gene lost 5 bases and the J gene lost 4 bases, with 2 bases spanning the gap. CDR3 in DNA: TGTGCCAGCAGTTCCACTGAAGCTTTCTTT. Translated, it gives CASSSTEAFF.

The chain couples TRBV28 to TRBJ1-1, with a tentative D call TRBD1 (5 bases). Per germline, CDR1 MDHEN and CDR2 SYDVKM. The CDR3 covers 14 residues. Trimming stripped 5 bases from V and 8 bases from J, with 18 bases between. This CDR3 is CASSPTSGRVEAFF. The CDR3 nucleotides read TGTGCCAGCAGTCCGACCTCGGGACGGGTCGAAGCTTTCTTT.

This CDR3 is CASSVSGSYEQYF. DNA of the CDR3: TGTGCCAGCAGCGTTAGCGGGAGCTACGAGCAGTACTTC. The chain recombines TRBV7-2 with TRBJ2-7, with 9 bases matching TRBD2. CDR1 is SGHTA, CDR2 FQGNSA, per germline. The CDR3 has 13 residues. Losses at the gene ends were 5 bases for V and 3 bases for J; bases not matched to a gene: 2. The full variable domain, completed using reference TRBV7-2 and TRBJ2-7, is GAGVSQSPSNKVTEKGKDVELRCDPISGHTALYWYRQSLGQGLEFLIYFQGNSAPDKSGLPSDRFSAERTGGSVSTLTIQRTQQEDSAVYLCASSVSGSYEQYFGPGTRLTVT.

The genes are TRBV9 and TRBJ2-3; no clear D gene. Trimming removed 2 bases at V and 0 bases at J, with 7 bases between. The CDR3 extends over 14 amino acids. Germline CDR1 and CDR2: SGDLS and YYNGEE. The CDR3 DNA is TGTGCCAGCAGCGTTCGGATGAGCACAGATACGCAGTATTTT. As protein: CASSVRMSTDTQYF. Complete variable domain (other parts from reference TRBV9 and TRBJ2-3): DSGVTQTPKHLITATGQRVTLRCSPRSGDLSVYWYQQSLDQGLQFLIQYYNGEERAKGNILERFSAQQFPDLHSELNLSSLELGDSALYFCASSVRMSTDTQYFGPGTRLTVL.

The rearrangement joins TRBV2 to TRBJ2-7; D not resolved. The V gene's germline CDR1 is SNHLY and CDR2 FYNNEI. V shed 3 bases and J shed 3 bases, with 6 bases lying between them. The length of the CDR3 is 12 residues. The CDR3 bases are TGTGCCAGCAGTGAGTGGAACTACGAGCAGTACTTC. Amino acids: CASSEWNYEQYF.

The chain has TRBV4-1 and TRBJ1-5; perhaps TRBD1 as D (5 bases). This CDR3 has 17 amino acids. Germline loops: CDR1 MGHRA, CDR2 YSYEKL. V lost 2 bases to trimming and J lost 1 base, with 15 bases between them. The CDR3 protein is CASSQTPGPLSNQPQHF. DNA of the CDR3: TGCGCCAGCAGCCAAACTCCGGGGCCGCTAAGCAATCAGCCCCAGCATTTT.

V and J are TRBV6-5 and TRBJ1-1, with a possible D match to TRBD1 (5 bases). Germline CDR1 reads MNHEY; CDR2 reads SVGAGI. The CDR3 covers 13 residues. Trimming removed 6 bases at V and 4 bases at J, with 12 bases between. In nucleotides, the CDR3 is TGTGCCAGCAGGGGGGACCGGGGCACTGAAGCTTTCTTT. Protein: CASRGDRGTEAFF.

About this clone itself: Within the sample, other DNA sequences also encode this same CDR3. V gene TRBV9 combines with J gene TRBJ2-1, with D unresolved. The CDR3 runs to 13 residues. The ends were cut back, 7 bases at V and 4 bases at J, with 12 bases in the middle. Germline V gene data show CDR1 as SGDLS and CDR2 as YYNGEE. The CDR3 region is CASGGVSYNEQFF. CDR3 in DNA: TGTGCCAGCGGTGGGGTCTCTTACAATGAGCAGTTCTTC.

The V gene is TRBV19, the J gene TRBJ2-6; 10 nucleotides match TRBD1. The CDR3 runs to 16 residues. The J segment lost 0 bases and the V segment lost 4 bases, leaving 0 bases of the junction unmatched. Germline loops: CDR1 LNHDA, CDR2 SQIVND (reference sequence). The CDR3 protein is CASSRTGGSGANVLTF. In DNA, the CDR3 is TGTGCCAGTAGTAGGACAGGGGGCTCTGGGGCCAACGTCCTGACTTTC.

The chain employs TRBV5-1 and TRBJ2-1; TRBD1 matches at 8 bases. The V gene's germline CDR1 is SGHRS and CDR2 YFSETQ. V was pared by 4 bases and J by 3 bases, with 6 bases of the junction left unmatched. CDR3 length equals 15 residues. The CDR3 DNA is TGCGCCAGCAGCCAAGGACAGGGAGGCTACAATGAGCAGTTCTTC. Amino acid sequence: CASSQGQGGYNEQFF. Supplemented by reference TRBV5-1 and TRBJ2-1, the full variable domain reads KAGVTQTPRYLIKTRGQQVTLSCSPISGHRSVSWYQQTPGQGLQFLFEYFSETQRNKGNFPGRFSGRQFSNSRSEMNVSTLELGDSALYLCASSQGQGGYNEQFFGPGTRLTVL.

This chain connects TRBV6-5 to TRBJ1-3, with D possibly matching TRBD1 (5 bases). Germline CDR1 reads MNHEY; CDR2 reads SVGAGI. V lost 4 bases and J lost 4, with 11 bases in between. The CDR3 is 14 residues long. CDR3 amino acids: CASSSGGLGNTIYF. CDR3 nucleotides: TGTGCCAGCAGTTCCGGGGGATTGGGAAACACCATATATTTT.

This clone showed up just once. This chain connects TRBV5-1 to TRBJ2-7; 8 positions agree with TRBD2. V dropped 2 bases and J dropped 3; count of bases not matched to a gene: 10. Germline CDR1 is SGHRS and CDR2 is YFSETQ. This CDR3 is built from 16 residues. In DNA form, the CDR3 reads TGCGCCAGCAGCTTACTAAATCCCGGGACTAGCTACGAGCAGTACTTC. Translated, it gives CASSLLNPGTSYEQYF. Combining the CDR3 with reference TRBV5-1 and TRBJ2-7 gives the whole variable domain KAGVTQTPRYLIKTRGQQVTLSCSPISGHRSVSWYQQTPGQGLQFLFEYFSETQRNKGNFPGRFSGRQFSNSRSEMNVSTLELGDSALYLCASSLLNPGTSYEQYFGPGTRLTVT.

The gene calls are TRBV28 and TRBJ1-2; maybe TRBD1 (6 bases). Germline values: CDR1 MDHEN, CDR2 SYDVKM. This CDR3 contains 12 residues. The CDR3 bases are TGTGCGTCAGGGGCGGGAATAAATGGCTACACCTTC. The encoded protein is CASGAGINGYTF.

Here the CDR3 reads CASSLGQGWYEQYF. The DNA for the CDR3 is TGTGCCAGCAGCTTAGGACAGGGGTGGTACGAGCAGTACTTC. The rearrangement joins TRBV7-8 to TRBJ2-7; TRBD1 agrees at 8 bases. Per germline, CDR1 SGHVS and CDR2 FQNEAQ. With 1 base clipped from V and 4 bases from J, the junction kept 3 bases outside the gene matches. CDR3 size: 14 residues.

V and J are TRBV18 and TRBJ2-6; possible D gene TRBD2, 6 bases. The CDR3 consists of 18 residues. Germline V gene lookup returns CDR1 KGHSH and CDR2 LQKENI. V dropped 2 bases and J dropped 0 bases, with 14 bases sitting between them. As DNA, the CDR3 is TGTGCCAGCTCACCAGCGGGGCAGGGTATCTCTGGGGCCAACGTCCTGACTTTC. It yields the protein CASSPAGQGISGANVLTF.

The chain has TRBV7-9 and TRBJ1-2, with a tentative D call TRBD1 (5 bases). Germline V gene sequence: CDR1 SEHNR, CDR2 FQNEAQ (reference sequence). The CDR3 runs 14 residues. Trimming took off 4 bases at V and 2 bases at J, with 11 bases between the two ends. The CDR3 DNA follows: TGTGCCAGCAGCTCAACCGCAGGGAACTATGGCTACACCTTC. This gives the protein CASSSTAGNYGYTF. Full variable domain (outside the CDR3, taken from reference TRBV7-9 and TRBJ1-2): DTGVSQNPRHKITKRGQNVTFRCDPISEHNRLYWYRQTLGQGPEFLTYFQNEAQLEKSRLLSDRFSAERPKGSFSTLEIQRTEQGDSAMYLCASSSTAGNYGYTFGSGTRLTVV.

CDR3 nucleotide sequence: TGTGCCAGCAGCATCACCACAGGGTTCGGTACTAGCACAGATACGCAGTATTTT. Translated, it gives CASSITTGFGTSTDTQYF. The chain is built from TRBV7-2 and TRBJ2-3; possibly TRBD1 for D (6 bases). Trimming stripped 5 bases from V and 0 bases from J, with 21 bases between. This CDR3 contains 18 residues. CDR1 and CDR2 (germline): SGHTA, FQGNSA.